This is a list of T cell receptor beta chains from one sample in a study of OX40 agonist ivuxolimab in advanced cancers. Only in-frame clones appear in the TCRdb table, and some are missing; sequencing was by immunoSEQ multiplex PCR. The table lists some 86,000 clones, less than 95% of them singletons. Sequenced here: CD4+ or CD8+ T cells sorted from blood, sampled in a trial of the OX40 agonist ivuxolimab. The receptors derive from an adult with an advanced solid tumor such as melanoma, head and neck, liver or kidney cancer. Each CDR3 is given with its conserved first and last residue. A D gene is named only where the DNA matches it firmly. A clone size is listed for some rows: how often the clone was seen (once, few, many), or a class if it is expanded.

D,V,J,size,CDR3,DNA
.,TRBV7-2,TRBJ1-2,.,CASSLAGTNYGYTF,TGTGCCAGCAGCTTAGCCGGGACAAACTATGGCTACACCTTC
.,TRBV6-5,TRBJ1-5,.,CASSRPYQPQHF,TGTGCCAGCAGTCGCCCGTACCAGCCCCAGCATTTT
.,TRBV30,TRBJ2-1,.,CAWSGAKLREQFF,TGTGCCTGGAGTGGGGCCAAACTTAGGGAGCAGTTCTTC
TRBD1,TRBV10-2,TRBJ1-1,.,CASRDRNTEAFF,TGCGCCAGCCGGGACAGAAACACTGAAGCTTTCTTT
.,TRBV5-1,TRBJ1-3,once,CASSLAGAASGNTIYF,TGCGCCAGCAGCTTGGCGGGGGCAGCGTCTGGAAACACCATATATTTT
.,TRBV5-6,TRBJ1-4,.,CASSLLVGAGEKLFF,TGTGCCAGCAGCTTGTTGGTTGGGGCTGGTGAAAAACTGTTTTTT
TRBD2,TRBV27,TRBJ2-5,once,CASSSKWGQRGGQWRETQYF,TGTGCCAGCAGTTCAAAGTGGGGTCAGCGGGGGGGCCAATGGCGGGAGACCCAGTACTTC
TRBD1,TRBV6-1,TRBJ2-1,once,CASSDLGQSFYNEQFF,TGTGCCAGCAGTGATCTGGGACAGAGCTTCTACAATGAGCAGTTCTTC
TRBD1,TRBV27,TRBJ2-1,.,CASSPSPLTGTGYHEQFF,TGTGCCAGCAGCCCATCCCCGTTAACCGGGACAGGGTACCATGAGCAGTTCTTC
TRBD1,TRBV19,TRBJ1-2,.,CASRETGANYGYTF,TGTGCCAGTAGGGAAACAGGGGCTAACTATGGCTACACCTTC
.,TRBV10-3,TRBJ2-3,.,CAIKEGGSTDTQYF,TGTGCCATCAAAGAAGGGGGTAGCACAGATACGCAGTATTTT
TRBD2,TRBV9,TRBJ2-3,once,CASSVGLERGYTDTQYF,TGTGCCAGCAGCGTAGGGTTGGAGCGGGGGTACACAGATACGCAGTATTTT
.,TRBV4-1,TRBJ1-5,.,CASSQGGDGGQPQHF,TGCGCCAGCAGCCAAGGGGGCGACGGGGGACAGCCCCAGCATTTT
.,TRBV5-6,TRBJ2-3,.,CASSNPWGATTDTQYF,TGTGCCAGCAGCAATCCCTGGGGGGCCACCACAGATACGCAGTATTTT
.,TRBV6-6,TRBJ1-4,.,CASSYSGQADEKLFF,TGTGCCAGCAGTTACTCAGGGCAGGCCGATGAAAAACTGTTTTTT
.,TRBV6-5,TRBJ1-1,.,CASSYSGRVTEAFF,TGTGCCAGCAGTTACTCGGGCAGGGTCACTGAAGCTTTCTTT
TRBD1,TRBV11-3,TRBJ2-3,.,CASSHGDRGRSRDTQYF,TGTGCCAGCAGCCATGGAGACAGGGGGCGAAGTAGAGATACGCAGTATTTT
.,TRBV6-5,TRBJ1-1,.,CASSYSASLNTEAFF,TGTGCCAGCAGTTACTCGGCCAGTTTGAACACTGAAGCTTTCTTT
TRBD1,TRBV2,TRBJ2-7,.,CASSETGSGYEQYF,TGTGCCAGCAGTGAGACAGGGTCCGGGTACGAGCAGTACTTC
.,TRBV27,TRBJ1-6,.,CASSFRGAPGSYNSPLHF,TGTGCCAGCAGTTTTCGGGGCGCCCCGGGGTCGTATAATTCACCCCTCCACTTT
TRBD1,TRBV11-2,TRBJ2-1,.,CASSYSGTGTLNEQFF,TGTGCCAGCAGTTATTCTGGGACAGGGACCTTAAATGAGCAGTTCTTC
.,TRBV5-1,TRBJ2-3,.,CASSLATASTDTQYF,TGCGCCAGCAGCTTGGCGACAGCTAGCACAGATACGCAGTATTTT
TRBD2,TRBV10-3,TRBJ2-2,.,CAISGGRVERGAGELFF,TGTGCCATCAGTGGCGGTAGAGTTGAGCGGGGGGCCGGGGAGCTGTTTTTT
.,TRBV7-8,TRBJ1-5,.,CASSLTQGYQPQHF,TGTGCCAGCAGCTTAACCCAGGGGTATCAGCCCCAGCATTTT
TRBD1,TRBV11-3,TRBJ2-1,.,CASSLGDRGQSSYNEQFF,TGTGCCAGCAGCTTAGGAGACAGGGGGCAGAGCTCCTACAATGAGCAGTTCTTC
.,TRBV28,TRBJ1-2,.,CASNRPGYGYTF,TGTGCCAGCAACAGGCCCGGCTATGGCTACACCTTC
.,TRBV2,TRBJ1-1,.,CASSGLYTEAFF,TGTGCCAGCAGCGGTCTGTACACTGAAGCTTTCTTT